This T cell receptor (beta chain) was identified in a study of T-cell reconstitution after alpha-beta-depleted transplantation in children. CDR1 is LGHDT and CDR2 is YNNKEL in the germline V gene (reference sequence). V shed 0 bases and J 9 bases; nucleotides not matched to a gene: 27. The CDR3 is 22 amino acids. Preparation of the TCRbeta library was carried out with unique molecular identifiers. Via MiXCR, TCRdb re-called the PCR reads, giving one row per CDR3 protein. Counted here are some 500,000 distinct CDR3 sequences, around 19% occurring once; the ten biggest clones make up about 3.1%. The sample consisted of PBMCs from the stem cell graft donor, taken from the stem cell graft. The TCR originated in a human donor who donated a stem cell graft to a child with acute lymphoblastic leukemia. This chain uses TRBV3-1 with TRBJ2-1, with 9 bases matching TRBD1. CDR3 nucleotides: TGTGCCAGCAGCCAAGATTTGGGCTCCCGGGACAGGGAACGTGAAAGCTTGACTGAGCAGTTCTTC. This codes for CASSQDLGSRDRERESLTEQFF.